This entry is about one T cell receptor beta chain. This record belongs to a study of blood T cells in healthy people across ages. PCR was performed a second time for about 6 to 12 cycles using a sample-barcoded 5' primer and a J-beta primer mix. TCRdb reprocessed the 5' RACE reads via MiXCR and lists one record per CDR3 protein. The sample includes roughly 2 million distinct CDR3 sequences, just under 50% of them seen just once. The clonotype originates from a woman in her 40s in good health. The sample taken for sequencing was blood.

CDR3 nucleotides: TGTGCCACCAGCAGAGATGGCAGGGAGTATTCACCCCTCCACTTT. It yields the protein CATSRDGREYSPLHF. V and J are TRBV15 and TRBJ1-6, with D maybe TRBD1 (5 bases). The ends were cut back, 0 bases at V and 8 bases at J, with 11 bases in the middle. The germline CDR1 and CDR2 sequences are LNHNV and YYDKDF (reference sequence). CDR3 length: 15 residues.